Following are 32 T cell receptor beta chains from one sample sequenced in a study of human T cells and chemical hapten exposure. TCRdb used MiXCR to reprocess the RACE reads, holding one entry per CDR3 protein. Of 370,000 or so distinct CDR3 sequences in the sample, nearly 5% were seen once. Indicated time point: patch test 1, 2 weeks after DPC sensitization. Stated treatment: therapeutic diphenylcyclopropenone sensitization with weekly scalp DPC. Sequencing was performed on whole blood, taken in connection with sensitization to the hapten diphenylcyclopropenone (DPC). Receptors were obtained from a woman in her forties or fifties with alopecia areata. Some clones in this sample may be carry-over from other donors' samples.

This clonotype was picked up many times. The V and J genes are TRBV6-1 and TRBJ1-2, with a weak D call TRBD1 (5 bases). The CDR3 contains 16 residues. Germline V gene lookup returns CDR1 MNHNS and CDR2 SASEGT. V gave up 8 bases and J gave up 7 bases, with 26 bases separating them. In DNA, the CDR3 is TGTGCCAGCGTGGGGAGCGGCAGGGCAATATTTGGTGGCTACACCTTC. Protein product: CASVGSGRAIFGGYTF.

This clonotype has at least ten counts. This sequence joins TRBV7-6 and TRBJ1-1, with 10 bases matching TRBD1. Per the germline V gene, CDR1 is SGHVS and CDR2 is FNYEAQ. Losses at the gene ends were 3 bases for V and 1 base for J; bases not matched to a gene: 5. CDR3 length: 16 amino acids. CDR3 amino acids: CASSLTGGAGNTEAFF. CDR3 nucleotides: TGTGCCAGCAGCTTGACAGGGGGCGCGGGGAACACTGAAGCTTTCTTT.

The V and J genes are TRBV5-4 and TRBJ2-3, with 7 nucleotides matching TRBD2. Germline CDR1 SGHNT, CDR2 YYREEE (reference sequence). V was clipped by 4 bases and J by 0 bases; unmatched bases: 17. The CDR3 length is 19 residues. The CDR3 loop is CASSAPVRVAGTSTDTQYF. CDR3 bases: TGTGCCAGCAGCGCCCCAGTGCGGGTAGCGGGTACTAGCACAGATACGCAGTATTTT.

This clonotype turned up a few times. The CDR3 spells CASSQITTSYEQYF. The CDR3 DNA reads as TGTGCCAGCAGCCAGATAACTACGTCCTACGAGCAGTACTTC. The chain couples TRBV3-1 to TRBJ2-7, with D hard to call. Germline V gene sequence: CDR1 LGHDT, CDR2 YNNKEL (reference sequence). Trimming shortened V by 3 bases and J by 1 base, and 10 bases separated the two germline ends. The CDR3 has 14 residues.

There are many counts of this clonotype. The rearrangement uses TRBV6-6 and TRBJ1-3, with D maybe TRBD1 (5 bases). V lost 6 bases and J lost 2, with 17 bases in between. Germline assignment: CDR1 MNHNY and CDR2 SVGAGI (reference sequence). The CDR3 is made up of 16 amino acids. The CDR3 bases are TGTGCCAGCAGCCCCAACCCGGGGGGAACTGGAAACACCATATATTTT. Protein sequence: CASSPNPGGTGNTIYF.

This clonotype was observed at least ten times. The CDR3, as DNA: TGCAGCGTTGAAGGAGAGACAGATACGCAGTATTTT. Protein: CSVEGETDTQYF. The V gene is TRBV29-1, the J gene TRBJ2-3; no firm D call. V gave up 1 base and J gave up 3 bases, with 5 bases separating them. Germline V gives CDR1 SQVTM, CDR2 ANQGSEA. The CDR3 contains 12 residues.

The rearrangement links TRBV30 to TRBJ2-7, with 8 bases that match TRBD1. J was trimmed by 4 bases and V by 3 bases; bases with no gene match: 8. Germline assignment: CDR1 GTSNPN and CDR2 SVGIG (reference sequence). The CDR3 totals 14 residues. CDR3 in amino acids: CAWSDQGATYEQYF. The CDR3 DNA follows: TGTGCCTGGAGCGACCAGGGGGCGACGTACGAGCAGTACTTC.

The table lists this clonotype with many counts. The chain recombines TRBV2 with TRBJ1-4; 9 bases are shared with TRBD1. V trimming: 7 bases; J trimming: 6 bases; junction bases outside the gene matches: 3. Germline loops: CDR1 SNHLY, CDR2 FYNNEI. This CDR3 contains 13 residues. The CDR3 bases are TGTGCCAGCACTCGGACAGGGGATGAAAAACTGTTTTTT. Residues: CASTRTGDEKLFF.

At least ten counts were recorded for this clonotype. The chain uses TRBV6-6 and TRBJ2-2; D is ambiguous. Trimming left V 2 bases short and J 5 bases short, with 6 bases between. CDR1 is MNHNY and CDR2 is SVGAGI in the germline V gene (reference sequence). This CDR3 contains 13 residues. The CDR3 loop is CASSYVATGELFF. CDR3 coding DNA: TGTGCCAGCAGTTACGTGGCGACCGGGGAGCTGTTTTTT.

This clonotype was counted many times. The rearrangement links TRBV5-4 to TRBJ2-3, with D possibly TRBD2 on 6 matching bases. Germline CDR1 reads SGHNT; CDR2 reads YYREEE (reference sequence). The CDR3 has 13 residues. Between the trimmed V and J ends, which lost 5 bases and 7 bases, there was a span of 14 bases. The CDR3 DNA follows: TGTGCCAGCAGAAGGGACGGCGGGAATACGCAGTATTTT. This translates into CASRRDGGNTQYF.

In its sample, this clonotype was seen a few times. This rearrangement joins TRBV12-3 or TRBV12-4 to TRBJ2-7; D call uncertain. CDR3 size: 13 residues. Trimming took off 6 bases at V and 2 bases at J, with 11 bases between the two ends. The CDR3 sequence: CASSSQATYEQYF. CDR3 DNA: TGTGCCAGCAGCTCCCAGGCAACCTACGAGCAGTACTTC.

This clonotype occurred a few times. The chain recombines TRBV29-1 with TRBJ2-5, with 10 nucleotides matching TRBD2. The trim removed 4 bases at V and 5 bases at J, leaving 7 bases unmatched. The CDR3 has 14 amino acids. The germline V gene encodes CDR1 SQVTM and CDR2 ANQGSEA. The CDR3 DNA follows: TGCAGCGTTGCACTAGCGGGATCGGTTGAGACCCAGTACTTC. Its translation: CSVALAGSVETQYF. Based on the CDR3 plus reference TRBV29-1 and TRBJ2-5, the full variable domain is SAVISQKPSRDICQRGTSLTIQCQVDSQVTMMFWYRQQPGQSLTLIATANQGSEATYESGFVIDKFPISRPNLTFSTLTVSNMSPEDSSIYLCSVALAGSVETQYFGPGTRLLVL.

This clonotype was counted at least ten times. V is TRBV29-1 and J is TRBJ2-7, with D hard to call. V lost 1 base to trimming and J lost 4 bases, with 14 bases between them. The CDR3 spans 14 residues. The V gene's germline CDR1 is SQVTM and CDR2 ANQGSEA. Written as DNA, the CDR3 is TGCAGCGTTGAAGGACTCCGGGTTGGGTACGAGCAGTACTTC. It encodes CSVEGLRVGYEQYF.

This clonotype was picked up many times. This sequence joins TRBV7-8 and TRBJ2-5; 9 nucleotides match TRBD2. The V gene end was trimmed by 5 bases and the J gene end by 4 bases; junction bases not matched to a gene: 11. Germline CDR1 reads SGHVS; CDR2 reads FQNEAQ. The CDR3 is 16 amino acids. The CDR3 is CASSQGIAGEGETQYF. CDR3 nucleotides: TGTGCCAGCAGCCAAGGAATAGCGGGAGAAGGAGAGACCCAGTACTTC.

As concerns this clonotype: A much larger clone differs from this one at a single base, so this may be a read error. The genes are TRBV5-1 and TRBJ1-2, with a weak D call TRBD1 (5 bases). CDR3 length: 17 amino acids. V lost 3 bases and J 2 bases, leaving 20 bases between the germline ends. Looked up from germline, CDR1 is SGHRS and CDR2 is YFSETQ. CDR3 residues: CASSSGGADQLNYGYTF. CDR3 in DNA: TGCGCCAGCAGCTCCGGAGGGGCAGACCAGTTAAACTATGGCTACACCTTC.

This rearrangement joins TRBV30 to TRBJ2-2; D is uncertain. Trimming pared 2 bases from V and 0 bases from J, leaving 10 bases between. The CDR3 length is 15 residues. CDR1 and CDR2 (germline): GTSNPN, SVGIG (reference sequence). In DNA form, the CDR3 reads TGTGCCTGGAGTCCGGCAGTCGCGAACACCGGGGAGCTGTTTTTT. It yields the protein CAWSPAVANTGELFF.

There are a few counts of this clonotype. The rearrangement joins TRBV7-2 to TRBJ2-1; TRBD2 aligns across 8 bases. CDR3 length: 12 residues. Germline V gives CDR1 SGHTA, CDR2 FQGNSA. V lost 4 bases to trimming and J lost 10 bases; unmatched junction nucleotides: 3. The CDR3 region is CASSSVAGEQFF. The CDR3 coding sequence is TGTGCCAGCAGCTCCGTAGCGGGGGAGCAGTTCTTC.

This clonotype was picked up a small number of times. This rearrangement joins TRBV5-7 to TRBJ2-5, with 7 bases that match TRBD2. TRBV5-7 carries the ORF label, with uncertain function. J was trimmed by 5 bases and V by 7 bases; bases with no gene match: 11. This CDR3 has 14 amino acids. In nucleotides, the CDR3 is TGTGCCAGCCATGTCGGGGGGTACAAGGAGACCCAGTACTTC. It encodes CASHVGGYKETQYF.

The V gene is TRBV4-1, the J gene TRBJ1-6; D possibly corresponds to TRBD1 (5 bases). The CDR3 runs 15 residues. Per germline, CDR1 MGHRA and CDR2 YSYEKL. With 0 bases removed from V and 9 bases from J, the gap between germline ends came to 12 bases. The CDR3 bases are TGCGCCAGCAGCCAAGATGGAGGGGTAGCTTCACCCCTCCACTTT. Its protein is CASSQDGGVASPLHF.

This clonotype was counted a few times. The rearrangement links TRBV25-1 to TRBJ1-2; D is uncertain. Germline V gene sequence: CDR1 MGHDK, CDR2 SYGVNS. This CDR3 contains 14 residues. Trimming left V 8 bases short and J 5 bases short, with 18 bases between. CDR3 nucleotides: TGTGCCAGCTCGATGTCCGAAACCCATTATGGCTACACCTTC. Protein: CASSMSETHYGYTF.

The J gene is TRBJ2-7, the V gene TRBV28, with TRBD2 identical over 11 bases. The CDR3 spans 14 residues. Trimming took 6 bases from V and 2 from J; bases not matched to a gene: 3. Germline CDR1 MDHEN, CDR2 SYDVKM. The CDR3 here is CASRGTSGPYEQYF. The CDR3 region has the DNA TGTGCCAGCAGGGGGACTAGCGGCCCCTACGAGCAGTACTTC.

The sample holds many counts of this clonotype. This chain links TRBV28 with TRBJ1-1; D is unresolved. Trimming stripped 6 bases from V and 4 bases from J, with 6 bases between. Germline CDR1 MDHEN, CDR2 SYDVKM. The CDR3 extends over 11 amino acids. CDR3 protein: CASRSITEAFF. In nucleotides, the CDR3 is TGTGCCAGCAGGTCAATCACTGAAGCTTTCTTT.

In its sample, this clonotype was seen many times. This sequence joins TRBV12-3 or TRBV12-4 and TRBJ1-1; no definite D call. The CDR3 has 13 amino acids. With 7 bases removed from V and 3 bases from J, the gap between germline ends came to 12 bases. In DNA, the CDR3 is TGTGCCAGCACCCCCCGGGAGTACACTGAAGCTTTCTTT. This translates into CASTPREYTEAFF.

This clonotype was recorded many times. The V call is TRBV20-1, the J call TRBJ2-3; the match to TRBD1 covers 7 bases. The CDR3 has 16 residues. Germline V gene sequence: CDR1 DFQATT, CDR2 SNEGSKA (reference sequence). V shed 3 bases and J 5 bases; nucleotides not matched to a gene: 14. The CDR3 bases are TGCAGTGCTAGCTTAAATCTAGGGGGCCTGGGAGATACGCAGTATTTT. Encoded protein: CSASLNLGGLGDTQYF.

This chain links TRBV19 with TRBJ1-5; D is unresolved. The CDR3 is 15 residues long. V lost 2 bases, J lost 7 bases, and 15 bases lay in between. CDR1 LNHDA and CDR2 SQIVND come from the germline V gene (reference sequence). For the CDR3, the DNA is TGTGCCAGTAGTATATGGCAGGTGGCAGGACAGCCCCAGCATTTT. This translates into CASSIWQVAGQPQHF.

This clonotype was seen ten or more times. The gene calls are TRBV3-1 and TRBJ2-2; D is undetermined. There are 14 residues in the CDR3. The V gene lost 2 bases and the J gene lost 4 bases, with 8 bases spanning the gap. In germline, CDR1 is LGHDT, CDR2 YNNKEL (reference sequence). CDR3 coding DNA: TGTGCCAGCAGCCAAATTCAGCCCACCGGGGAGCTGTTTTTT. It translates to CASSQIQPTGELFF.

The chain uses TRBV5-4 and TRBJ2-7; tentative D call: TRBD2 (6 bases). V was shortened by 1 base and J by 0 bases, with 11 bases between the two germline ends. Looked up from germline, CDR1 is SGHNT and CDR2 is YYREEE (reference sequence). The length of the CDR3 is 15 residues. CDR3 loop: CASSLPGRGSYEQYF. As DNA, the CDR3 is TGTGCCAGCAGCTTGCCCGGGAGAGGCTCCTACGAGCAGTACTTC.

The chain employs TRBV3-1 and TRBJ2-7, with D unclear. Germline V CDR1 and CDR2: LGHDT, YNNKEL (reference sequence). V was cut by 0 bases and J by 9 bases, with 15 bases left in between. There are 14 residues in the CDR3. In DNA, the CDR3 is TGTGCCAGCAGCCAAGATACAACTGTATCATGGCAGTACTTC. Residues: CASSQDTTVSWQYF.

Many counts were recorded for this clonotype. The rearrangement uses TRBV20-1 and TRBJ2-7; 9 bases map to TRBD2. This CDR3 contains 14 residues. Unmatched junction bases numbered 9, after V lost 5 bases and J lost 4 bases. CDR1 and CDR2 from the germline V gene are DFQATT and SNEGSKA (reference sequence). CDR3 in amino acids: CSAPQREDRYEQYF. The CDR3 DNA reads TGCAGTGCTCCTCAGCGGGAGGACCGTTACGAGCAGTACTTC.

This sequence joins TRBV24-1 and TRBJ2-7; no definite D call. The CDR3 is 8 amino acids. Germline V gene data show CDR1 as KGHDR and CDR2 as SFDVKD. V dropped 10 bases and J dropped 5 bases, with 2 bases sitting between them. CDR3 residues: CATDEQYF. The CDR3 DNA follows: TGTGCCACGGACGAGCAGTACTTC.

Only a few counts were recorded for this clonotype. V gene TRBV9 combines with J gene TRBJ1-5; D not resolved. In germline, CDR1 is SGDLS, CDR2 YYNGEE. The CDR3 sequence is 14 residues long. The V end was cut by 0 bases, the J end by 7 bases, with 11 bases between. CDR3 coding DNA: TGTGCCAGCAGCGTAGGGGAGGGCGGACAGCCCCAGCATTTT. The encoded protein is CASSVGEGGQPQHF. The whole variable domain, remainder taken from reference TRBV9 and TRBJ1-5, is DSGVTQTPKHLITATGQRVTLRCSPRSGDLSVYWYQQSLDQGLQFLIQYYNGEERAKGNILERFSAQQFPDLHSELNLSSLELGDSALYFCASSVGEGGQPQHFGDGTRLSIL.

The rearrangement links TRBV28 to TRBJ2-3, with D perhaps TRBD2 (5 bases). Germline V gene lookup returns CDR1 MDHEN and CDR2 SYDVKM. This CDR3 comprises 16 residues. With 1 base removed from V and 2 bases from J, the gap between germline ends came to 13 bases. The CDR3 sequence: CASSLLGSGYTDTQYF. CDR3 sequence (DNA): TGTGCCAGCAGTTTATTGGGCAGCGGCTACACAGATACGCAGTATTTT.